This TCR beta chain came from a study of Ad26.COV2.S vaccination and SARS-CoV-2 variants. Treatment denoted: approximately 18 received Ad26.COV2.S at low or high dose, single or two shots; several received placebo; per-sample allocation not given. Vaccine and placebo recipients were sampled on day 63 after the first injection. The CDR3 length is 16 residues. With 5 bases clipped from V and 7 bases from J, the junction kept 12 bases outside the gene matches. Germline values: CDR1 LGHNA, CDR2 YNFKEQ. Clones were read by immunoSEQ multiplex PCR, and TCRdb kept only the in-frame ones, dropping some. The sample holds a few hundred thousand clones, approximately 90% seen once.

This TCR came from a person aged 18 to 59 who received the Ad26.COV2.S COVID-19 vaccine or a placebo. This specimen was peripheral blood, taken in a trial of Ad26.COV2.S vaccine versus placebo. The chain employs TRBV4-2 and TRBJ1-5; 9 bases are a match to TRBD1. The CDR3 loop is CASSLSAGQGRQPQHF. CDR3 nucleotide sequence: TGTGCCAGCAGCTTGAGTGCGGGACAGGGACGCCAGCCCCAGCATTTT.